Following are 19 T cell receptor beta chains from one sample sequenced in a study of chemoradiotherapy in HPV16-positive cancers. Data came from immunoSEQ multiplex PCR; TCRdb stores just in-frame clones and leaves some out. The repertoire holds a few thousand clones, over 75% seen once, with around 4% in the top ten. The sequenced sample was tumor tissue, obtained from a patient who underwent chemoradiotherapy. Source of these receptors: a human donor with HPV-associated anogenital cancer.

This clone was detected once. The chain recombines TRBV5-3 with TRBJ2-5; possibly TRBD2 for D (5 bases). TRBV5-3 is labeled an ORF, and its function is uncertain. Trimming left V 2 bases short and J 4 bases short, with 18 bases between. The CDR3 has 16 residues. The CDR3 DNA reads as TGTGCCAGAAGCTTTCGCCGGACTGAGGCCAGAGAGACCCAGTACTTC. Translated, it gives CARSFRRTEARETQYF.

This chain joins TRBV11-2 and TRBJ1-6; no clear D. The V gene lost 5 bases and the J gene lost 6 bases, with 17 bases spanning the gap. The length of the CDR3 is 16 residues. The germline gives CDR1 SGHAT, CDR2 FQNNGV. This chain's CDR3 is CASSPGGVGSNSPLHF. DNA for the CDR3: TGTGCCAGCAGCCCAGGTGGGGTCGGTTCTAATTCACCCCTCCACTTT.

V and J are TRBV5-1 and TRBJ2-3; perhaps TRBD2 as D (6 bases). Trimming shortened V by 0 bases and J by 2 bases, and 13 bases separated the two germline ends. Per germline, CDR1 SGHRS and CDR2 YFSETQ. The CDR3 covers 16 residues. CDR3 in amino acids: CASSLVGRGFTDTQYF. The CDR3, as DNA: TGCGCCAGCAGCTTGGTGGGGCGGGGCTTCACAGATACGCAGTATTTT.

This clone has more than one count but fewer than ten. This chain joins TRBV10-2 and TRBJ2-7; the D gene is possibly TRBD2 (6 bases). The CDR3 sequence is 13 residues long. Looked up from germline, CDR1 is WSHSY and CDR2 is SAAADI. V was clipped by 5 bases and J by 5 bases, with 13 bases between them. The CDR3 DNA sequence: TGCGCCAGCAGTTGGAAAGCGGGCGACGAGCAGTACTTC. Its translation is CASSWKAGDEQYF.

The rearrangement links TRBV5-4 to TRBJ2-7; D is unclear. V gave up 3 bases and J gave up 2 bases, with 18 bases separating them. The CDR3 is 16 residues long. Germline V CDR1 and CDR2: SGHNT, YYREEE (reference sequence). This CDR3 reads CASSWGLTSLAYEQYF. CDR3 nucleotides: TGTGCCAGCAGCTGGGGTCTCACCTCGCTCGCCTACGAGCAGTACTTC.

The V call is TRBV15, the J call TRBJ2-1; the D is unclear. CDR1 and CDR2 (germline): LNHNV, YYDKDF (reference sequence). The CDR3 sequence is 13 residues long. V was cut by 0 bases and J by 4 bases, with 4 bases left in between. The CDR3 region is CATSRERYNEQFF. The DNA of the CDR3 is TGTGCCACCAGCAGAGAGAGGTACAATGAGCAGTTCTTC.

The chain links TRBV18 to TRBJ1-1, with 8 bases matching TRBD1. Germline V gene data show CDR1 as KGHSH and CDR2 as LQKENI. The CDR3 is made up of 15 amino acids. The V gene end was trimmed by 4 bases and the J gene end by 4 bases; junction bases not matched to a gene: 8. The CDR3 region is CASSRPGQGRTEAFF. CDR3 nucleotides: TGTGCCAGCTCACGACCCGGACAGGGTCGCACTGAAGCTTTCTTT.

The chain uses TRBV2 and TRBJ2-1, with 10 bases fitting TRBD2. Trimming at V came to 4 bases and at J to 0 bases, leaving 3 bases not matched to a gene. The CDR3 length is 16 residues. Per germline, CDR1 SNHLY and CDR2 FYNNEI. CDR3 in amino acids: CASSVSSGGSYNEQFF. DNA for the CDR3: TGTGCCAGCAGTGTATCTAGCGGGGGCTCCTACAATGAGCAGTTCTTC.

This clone has only one observation. The rearrangement uses TRBV10-2 and TRBJ1-2; 7 positions match TRBD1. In germline, CDR1 is WSHSY, CDR2 SAAADI. The trim removed 4 bases at V and 0 bases at J, leaving 8 bases unmatched. This CDR3 region has 16 residues. As DNA, the CDR3 is TGCGCCAGCAGTGCCTCTACAGGGGTATCTAACTATGGCTACACCTTC. Translated: CASSASTGVSNYGYTF.

This chain connects TRBV28 to TRBJ2-1; perhaps TRBD2 as D (5 bases). Trimming removed 4 bases at V and 14 bases at J, with 24 bases between. The CDR3 extends over 15 amino acids. CDR1 MDHEN and CDR2 SYDVKM come from the germline V gene. DNA of the CDR3: TGTGCCAGCAGTTCGCAGAGCTCTCGGGGTGGTCTTGAGTTCTTC. This sequence encodes CASSSQSSRGGLEFF.

This clone was seen once. The gene calls are TRBV7-9 and TRBJ1-2, with TRBD1 identical over 9 bases. V gave up 2 bases and J gave up 8 bases; unmatched junction bases: 6. From germline, CDR1 is SEHNR and CDR2 FQNEAQ (reference sequence). CDR3 length equals 14 residues. The CDR3 spells CASSLLTGGWGYTF. The DNA of the CDR3 is TGTGCCAGCAGCTTACTGACAGGGGGTTGGGGCTACACCTTC.

The count of this clone is one. The chain is built from TRBV14 and TRBJ1-1; no definite D call. The CDR3 loop spans 14 amino acids. V was shortened by 4 bases and J by 0 bases, with 9 bases between the two germline ends. The germline V gene has CDR1 SGHDN and CDR2 FVKESK. CDR3 in amino acids: CASSLSGMNTEAFF. CDR3 coding DNA: TGTGCCAGCAGCCTCAGCGGCATGAACACTGAAGCTTTCTTT.

This clone came up once. The V gene is TRBV23-1, the J gene TRBJ1-1; 9 nucleotides line up with TRBD1. TRBV23-1 is an ORF, with its function uncertain. The length of the CDR3 is 12 residues. CDR3 in DNA: TGCGCAGCCGGGACAGGGCGCACTGAAGCTTTCTTT. Translating gives CAAGTGRTEAFF.

The chain recombines TRBV6-5 with TRBJ1-1; possible D gene TRBD1, 6 bases. The length of the CDR3 is 15 residues. Per the germline V gene, CDR1 is MNHEY and CDR2 is SVGAGI. Trimming pared 4 bases from V and 5 bases from J, leaving 17 bases between. In DNA form, the CDR3 reads TGTGCCAGCAGTTTTAATTACGTCACAGGGACTGAAGCTTTCTTT. It is translated as CASSFNYVTGTEAFF.

The CDR3 DNA follows: TGTGCCAGCAGCTTGACCTCGCTAGCGGGGGGGCGGGAGACCCAGTACTTC. It translates to CASSLTSLAGGRETQYF. The V gene is TRBV5-4, the J gene TRBJ2-5, with 12 nucleotides matching TRBD2. From germline, CDR1 is SGHNT and CDR2 YYREEE (reference sequence). The CDR3 is 17 residues long. The V gene end was trimmed by 1 base and the J gene end by 5 bases; junction bases not matched to a gene: 9.

The sample holds a few counts of this clone. The chain recombines TRBV7-2 with TRBJ1-1; 7 nucleotides agree with TRBD1. V gave up 5 bases and J gave up 0 bases; unmatched junction bases: 9. Germline V gene lookup returns CDR1 SGHTA and CDR2 FQGNSA. CDR3 length: 16 residues. The CDR3 loop reads CASSTQTGIMNTEAFF. The CDR3 nucleotides read TGTGCCAGCAGCACCCAGACAGGGATCATGAACACTGAAGCTTTCTTT.

The CDR3, as DNA: TGTGCCAGCTCGAACGGGACACCCAAAAATTCACCCCTCCACTTT. Its translation is CASSNGTPKNSPLHF. The chain has TRBV18 and TRBJ1-6, with D perhaps matching TRBD1 (6 bases). The germline gives CDR1 KGHSH, CDR2 LQKENI. The V end lost 6 bases, the J end lost 7 bases, and 16 bases lay between the germline ends. The CDR3 is 15 residues long.

This clone has just one count. This chain uses TRBV6-1 with TRBJ1-4; possibly TRBD1 for D (5 bases). This CDR3 has 15 amino acids. The V gene's germline CDR1 is MNHNS and CDR2 SASEGT. Deletions cut 2 bases from V and 5 bases from J, with 12 bases between. The CDR3 nucleotides read TGTGCCAGCAGTGAAACGGCAGGGTCGAATGAAAAACTGTTTTTT. Encoded protein: CASSETAGSNEKLFF.

The chain links TRBV10-3 to TRBJ1-1; 7 bases agree with TRBD1. V lost 2 bases to trimming and J lost 1 base; unmatched junction nucleotides: 7. The CDR3 length is 16 residues. The V gene's germline CDR1 is ENHRY and CDR2 SYGVKD. Here the CDR3 reads CAISEPSRGSNTEAFF. CDR3 in DNA: TGTGCCATCAGTGAGCCGAGCAGGGGGTCGAACACTGAAGCTTTCTTT.